Below, one T cell receptor beta chain is given with its context. In germline, CDR1 is SNHLY, CDR2 FYNNEI. Trimming took 6 bases from V and 6 from J; bases not matched to a gene: 5. The CDR3 is made up of 14 amino acids. This sample was included in a study of blood T cell repertoires in COVID-19. Here immunoSEQ multiplex PCR was the method, and the copy in TCRdb shows in-frame clones only, minus some. This table has about 150,000 clones, approximately 80% appearing once. This clonotype originated in a woman of 80 years or more with acute or convalescent COVID-19. The chain recombines TRBV2 with TRBJ1-6; 7 bases map to TRBD1. The sample comprised peripheral blood. CDR3: CASRAGTVNSPLHF. The CDR3 DNA is TGTGCCAGCAGGGCCGGGACAGTTAATTCACCCCTCCACTTT.